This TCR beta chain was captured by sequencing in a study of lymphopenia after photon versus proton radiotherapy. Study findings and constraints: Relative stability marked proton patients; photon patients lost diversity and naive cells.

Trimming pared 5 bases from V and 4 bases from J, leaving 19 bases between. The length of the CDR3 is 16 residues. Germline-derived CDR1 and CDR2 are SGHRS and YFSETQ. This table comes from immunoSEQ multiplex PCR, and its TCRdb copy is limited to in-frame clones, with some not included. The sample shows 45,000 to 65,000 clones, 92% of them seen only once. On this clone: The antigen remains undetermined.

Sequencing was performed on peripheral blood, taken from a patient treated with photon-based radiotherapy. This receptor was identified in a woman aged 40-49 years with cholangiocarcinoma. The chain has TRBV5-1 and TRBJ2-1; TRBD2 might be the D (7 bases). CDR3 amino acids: CASSSRGGGKYNEQFF. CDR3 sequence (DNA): TGCGCCAGCAGTTCTAGGGGAGGGGGGAAGTACAATGAGCAGTTCTTC.